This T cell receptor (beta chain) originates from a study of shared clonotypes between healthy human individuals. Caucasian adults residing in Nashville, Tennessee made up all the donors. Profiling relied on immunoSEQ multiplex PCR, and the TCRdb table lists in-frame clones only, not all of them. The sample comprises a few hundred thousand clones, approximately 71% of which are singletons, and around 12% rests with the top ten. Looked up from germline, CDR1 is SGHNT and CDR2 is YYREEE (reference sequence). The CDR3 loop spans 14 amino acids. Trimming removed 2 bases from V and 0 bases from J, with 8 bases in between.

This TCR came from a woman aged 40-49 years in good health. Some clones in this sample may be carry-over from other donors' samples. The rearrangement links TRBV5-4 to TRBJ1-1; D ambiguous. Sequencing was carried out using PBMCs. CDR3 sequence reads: CASSFGMLNTEAFF. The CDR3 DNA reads TGTGCCAGCAGCTTCGGGATGTTGAACACTGAAGCTTTCTTT.